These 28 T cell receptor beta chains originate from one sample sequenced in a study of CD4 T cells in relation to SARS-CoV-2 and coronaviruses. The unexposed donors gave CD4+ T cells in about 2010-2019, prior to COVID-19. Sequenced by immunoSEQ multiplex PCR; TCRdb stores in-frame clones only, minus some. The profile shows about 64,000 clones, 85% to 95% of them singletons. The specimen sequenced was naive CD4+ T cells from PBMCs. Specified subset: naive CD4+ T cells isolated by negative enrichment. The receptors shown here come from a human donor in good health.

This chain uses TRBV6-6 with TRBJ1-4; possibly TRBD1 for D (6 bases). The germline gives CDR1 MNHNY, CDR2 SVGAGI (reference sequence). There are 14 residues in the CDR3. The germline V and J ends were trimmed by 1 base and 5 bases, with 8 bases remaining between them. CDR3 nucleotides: TGTGCCAGCAGTTACTACGGACAGAATGAAAAACTGTTTTTT. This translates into CASSYYGQNEKLFF.

CDR3 coding DNA: TGTGCCAGCAGCCAAGATCTGGGGAATGAAAAACTGTTTTTT. Encoded protein: CASSQDLGNEKLFF. The V gene is TRBV3-1 (or the pseudogene TRBV3-2), the J gene TRBJ1-4; D remains unclear. Germline assignment: CDR1 LGHDT and CDR2 YNNKEL (reference sequence). This CDR3 has 14 amino acids. Trimming pared 0 bases from V and 5 bases from J, leaving 7 bases between.

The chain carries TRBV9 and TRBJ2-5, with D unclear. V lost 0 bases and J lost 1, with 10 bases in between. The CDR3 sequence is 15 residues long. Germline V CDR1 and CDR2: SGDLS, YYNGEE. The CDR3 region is CASSVALVGQETQYF. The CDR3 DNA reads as TGTGCCAGCAGCGTAGCTCTAGTGGGCCAAGAGACCCAGTACTTC.

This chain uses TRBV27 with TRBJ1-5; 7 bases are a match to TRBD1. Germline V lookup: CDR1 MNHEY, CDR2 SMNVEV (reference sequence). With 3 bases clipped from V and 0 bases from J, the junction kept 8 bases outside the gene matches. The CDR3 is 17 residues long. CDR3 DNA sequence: TGTGCCAGCAGTTTGGGGGACAGAAGCCTTAGCAATCAGCCCCAGCATTTT. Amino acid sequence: CASSLGDRSLSNQPQHF.

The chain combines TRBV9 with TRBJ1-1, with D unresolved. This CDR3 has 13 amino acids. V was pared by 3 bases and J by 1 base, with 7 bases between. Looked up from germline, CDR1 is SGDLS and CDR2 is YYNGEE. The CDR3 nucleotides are TGTGCCAGCAGCGCCCGGGGGAACACTGAAGCTTTCTTT. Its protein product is CASSARGNTEAFF.

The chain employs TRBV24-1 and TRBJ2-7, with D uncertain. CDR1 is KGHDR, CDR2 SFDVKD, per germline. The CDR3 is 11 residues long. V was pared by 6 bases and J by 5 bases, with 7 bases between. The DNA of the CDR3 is TGTGCCACCAGTATCCGGGACGAGCAGTACTTC. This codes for CATSIRDEQYF.

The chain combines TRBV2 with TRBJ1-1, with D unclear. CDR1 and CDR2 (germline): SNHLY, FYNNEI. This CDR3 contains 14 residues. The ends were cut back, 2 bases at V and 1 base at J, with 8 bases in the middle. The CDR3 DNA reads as TGTGCCAGCAGTGAATGGGCGGGGAACACTGAAGCTTTCTTT. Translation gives CASSEWAGNTEAFF.

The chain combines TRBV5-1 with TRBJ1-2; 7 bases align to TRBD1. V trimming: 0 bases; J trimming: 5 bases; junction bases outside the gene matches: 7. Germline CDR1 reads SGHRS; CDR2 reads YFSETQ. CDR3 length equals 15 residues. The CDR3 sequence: CASSLGDRAGYGYTF. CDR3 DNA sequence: TGCGCCAGCAGCTTGGGAGACAGGGCTGGGTATGGCTACACCTTC.

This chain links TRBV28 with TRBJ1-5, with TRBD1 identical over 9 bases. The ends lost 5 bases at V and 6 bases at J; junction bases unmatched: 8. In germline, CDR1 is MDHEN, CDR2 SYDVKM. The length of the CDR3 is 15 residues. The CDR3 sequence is CASSDRDRVGQPQHF. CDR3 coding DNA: TGTGCCAGCAGTGACCGGGACAGGGTAGGTCAGCCCCAGCATTTT.

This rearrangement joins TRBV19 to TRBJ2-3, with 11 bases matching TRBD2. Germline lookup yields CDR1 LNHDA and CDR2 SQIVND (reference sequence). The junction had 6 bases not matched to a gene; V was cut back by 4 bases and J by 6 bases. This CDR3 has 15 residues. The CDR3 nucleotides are TGTGCCAGTAGTACCACACTAGCGGGAGTGGATACGCAGTATTTT. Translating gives CASSTTLAGVDTQYF.

DNA of the CDR3: TGCGCCAGCAGGGGAGTGGGGCGGGAGGTCTCCTACGAGCAGTACTTC. Encoded protein: CASRGVGREVSYEQYF. The V call is TRBV4-1, the J call TRBJ2-7, with 8 positions matching TRBD2. CDR3 length: 16 residues. Germline lookup yields CDR1 MGHRA and CDR2 YSYEKL. Losses at the gene ends were 6 bases for V and 0 bases for J; bases not matched to a gene: 10.

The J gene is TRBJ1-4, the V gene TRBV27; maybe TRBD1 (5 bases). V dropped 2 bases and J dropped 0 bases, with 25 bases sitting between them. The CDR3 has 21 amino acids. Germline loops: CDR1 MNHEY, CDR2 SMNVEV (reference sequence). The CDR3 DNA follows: TGTGCCAGCAGTTTAAGCCCTCCTCGGGACCGACTGGGGGCAACTAATGAAAAACTGTTTTTT. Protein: CASSLSPPRDRLGATNEKLFF.

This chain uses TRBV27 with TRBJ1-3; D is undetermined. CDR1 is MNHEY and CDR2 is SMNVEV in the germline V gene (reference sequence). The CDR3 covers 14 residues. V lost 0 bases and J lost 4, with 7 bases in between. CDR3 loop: CASSLSGRGNTIYF. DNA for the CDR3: TGTGCCAGCAGTTTATCAGGGCGAGGAAACACCATATATTTT.

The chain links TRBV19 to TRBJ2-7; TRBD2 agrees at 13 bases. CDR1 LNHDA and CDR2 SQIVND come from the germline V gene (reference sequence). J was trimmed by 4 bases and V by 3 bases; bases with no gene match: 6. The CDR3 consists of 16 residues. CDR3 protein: CASSMALGLAGYEQYF. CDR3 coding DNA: TGTGCCAGTAGTATGGCGTTGGGACTAGCGGGGTACGAGCAGTACTTC.

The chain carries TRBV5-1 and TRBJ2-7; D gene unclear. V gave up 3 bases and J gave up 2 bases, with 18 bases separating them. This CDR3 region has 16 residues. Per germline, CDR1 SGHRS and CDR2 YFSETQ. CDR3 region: CASSSAMRDVAYEQYF. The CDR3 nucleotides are TGCGCCAGCAGCTCGGCGATGAGAGACGTCGCCTACGAGCAGTACTTC.

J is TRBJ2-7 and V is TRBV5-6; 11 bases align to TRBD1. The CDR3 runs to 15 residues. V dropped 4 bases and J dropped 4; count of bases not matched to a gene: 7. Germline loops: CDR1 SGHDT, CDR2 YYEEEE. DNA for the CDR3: TGTGCCAGCAGCCGGACCGGGACAGGGGGTTACGAGCAGTACTTC. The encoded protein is CASSRTGTGGYEQYF.

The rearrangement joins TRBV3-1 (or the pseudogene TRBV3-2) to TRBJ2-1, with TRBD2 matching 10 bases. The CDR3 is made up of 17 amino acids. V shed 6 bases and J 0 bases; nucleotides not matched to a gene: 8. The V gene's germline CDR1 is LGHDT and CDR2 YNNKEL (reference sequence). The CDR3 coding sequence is TGTGCCAGCAGACAGTCTAGCGGGAGACTCTCCTACAATGAGCAGTTCTTC. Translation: CASRQSSGRLSYNEQFF.

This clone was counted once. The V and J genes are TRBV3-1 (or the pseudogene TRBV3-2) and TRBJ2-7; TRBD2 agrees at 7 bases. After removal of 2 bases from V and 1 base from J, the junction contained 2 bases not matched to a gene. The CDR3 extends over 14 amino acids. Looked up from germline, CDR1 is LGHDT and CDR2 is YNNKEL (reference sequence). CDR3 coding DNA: TGTGCCAGCAGCCAACGGGGAGGGTCCTACGAGCAGTACTTC. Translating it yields CASSQRGGSYEQYF.

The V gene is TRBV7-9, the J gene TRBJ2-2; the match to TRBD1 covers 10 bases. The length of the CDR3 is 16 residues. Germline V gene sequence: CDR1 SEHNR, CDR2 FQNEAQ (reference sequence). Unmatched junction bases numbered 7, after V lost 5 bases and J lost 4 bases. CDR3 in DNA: TGTGCCAGCAGCCCCGACAGGGGGCAGAGCACCGGGGAGCTGTTTTTT. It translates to CASSPDRGQSTGELFF.

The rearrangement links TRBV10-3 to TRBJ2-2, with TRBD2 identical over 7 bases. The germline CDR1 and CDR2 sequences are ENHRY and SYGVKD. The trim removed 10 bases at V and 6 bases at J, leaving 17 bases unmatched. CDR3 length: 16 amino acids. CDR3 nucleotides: TGTGCCACCCACCCGCTGGCGGGAGTTCTGGCCGGGGAGCTGTTTTTT. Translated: CATHPLAGVLAGELFF.

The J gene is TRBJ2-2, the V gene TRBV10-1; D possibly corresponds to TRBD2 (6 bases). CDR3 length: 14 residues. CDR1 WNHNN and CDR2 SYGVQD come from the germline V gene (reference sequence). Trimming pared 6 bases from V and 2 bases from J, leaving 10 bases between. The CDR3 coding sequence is TGCGCCAGCAGGGAGGGCGGAAACACCGGGGAGCTGTTTTTT. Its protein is CASREGGNTGELFF.

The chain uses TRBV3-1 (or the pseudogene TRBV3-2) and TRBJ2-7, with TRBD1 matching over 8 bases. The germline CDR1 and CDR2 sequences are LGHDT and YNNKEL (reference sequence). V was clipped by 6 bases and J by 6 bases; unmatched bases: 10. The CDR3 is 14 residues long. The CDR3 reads CASSQQGGPGEQYF. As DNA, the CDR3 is TGTGCCAGCAGTCAACAGGGGGGCCCCGGCGAGCAGTACTTC.

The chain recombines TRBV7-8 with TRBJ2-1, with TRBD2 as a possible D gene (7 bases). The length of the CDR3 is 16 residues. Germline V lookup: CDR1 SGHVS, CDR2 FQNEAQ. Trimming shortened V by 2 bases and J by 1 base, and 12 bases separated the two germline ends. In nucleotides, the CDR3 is TGTGCCAGCAGCTTACGGGGGGCGCTATCCTACAATGAGCAGTTCTTC. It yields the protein CASSLRGALSYNEQFF.

The CDR3 bases are TGTGCCAGCAGTTTAGTGGGGGCGCTCGGCTACACCTTC. The encoded protein is CASSLVGALGYTF. The gene calls are TRBV28 and TRBJ1-2, with D perhaps matching TRBD1 (6 bases). The CDR3 has 13 residues. V lost 2 bases and J lost 8, with 12 bases in between. Germline CDR1 reads MDHEN; CDR2 reads SYDVKM.

The CDR3 DNA follows: TGTGCCAGCAGCCAAGAAGGGACAGCCGCTGAAGCTTTCTTT. Translating it yields CASSQEGTAAEAFF. This chain uses TRBV4-2 with TRBJ1-1, with 7 positions matching TRBD1. Trimming cost V 0 bases and J 6 bases; bases outside gene matches: 4. Germline CDR1 reads LGHNA; CDR2 reads YNFKEQ. The CDR3 is 14 residues long.

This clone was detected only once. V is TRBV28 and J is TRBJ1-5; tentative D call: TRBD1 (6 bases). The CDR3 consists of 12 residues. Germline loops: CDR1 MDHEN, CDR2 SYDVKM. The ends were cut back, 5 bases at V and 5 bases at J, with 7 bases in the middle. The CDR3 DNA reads TGTGCCAGCAGTAGGGGGGATCAGCCCCAGCATTTT. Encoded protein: CASSRGDQPQHF.

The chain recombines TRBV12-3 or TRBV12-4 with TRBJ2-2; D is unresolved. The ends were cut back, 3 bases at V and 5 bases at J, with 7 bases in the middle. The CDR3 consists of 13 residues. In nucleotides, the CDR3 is TGTGCCAGCAGTTTGTACGGAACCGGGGAGCTGTTTTTT. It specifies CASSLYGTGELFF.

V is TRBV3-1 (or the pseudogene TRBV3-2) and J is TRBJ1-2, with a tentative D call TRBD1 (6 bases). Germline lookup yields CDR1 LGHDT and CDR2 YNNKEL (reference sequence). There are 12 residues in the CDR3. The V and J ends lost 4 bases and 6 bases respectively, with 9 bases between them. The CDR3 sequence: CASSRTEHGYTF. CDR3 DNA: TGTGCCAGCAGCCGGACAGAGCATGGCTACACCTTC.